This TCR beta chain stems from a study of CXCR3-negative and CXCR3-positive naive CD8 T cells. Note on this clonotype: No antigen is known for it.

All TRB cDNA libraries came from 5' RACE performed with UMI labels. TCRdb re-called the 5' RACE reads; one entry per CDR3 protein, DNA not given. Its clone listing holds about 98,000 distinct CDR3 sequences. Findings and limits, study-wide: Comparably high diversity marked both naive subsets, whereas memory CD8+ cells had much lower diversity. CD5 surface expression was similar among naive subsets, and TCR strength was estimated by inference from TRB CDR3 properties. In cryopreserved cells, CXCR3 expression partially decreased, and fresh PBMCs were used in most assays. Naive cells with CXCR3 showed TRB CDR3s that were more hydrophobic than those in CXCR3-negative naive cells.

Naive cells were sorted as CD45RO-, CCR7+, CD27+ and CD95-. This CDR3 comprises 14 residues. In germline, CDR1 is SGHRS, CDR2 YFSETQ. The sequence derives from a human donor in good health. Some clones in this sample may be carry-over from other donors' samples. The chain combines TRBV5-1 with TRBJ2-7; TCRdb names TRBD1, which stays unverified in the absence of DNA. The sequencing sample was made of naive CXCR3+ CD8+ T cells from blood. Specified subset: CD45RO-CCR7+CD27+CD95- naive CD8+ T cells expressing CXCR3 (TNR3+). CDR3 loop: CASSFAGTTYEQYF.